This TCR beta chain is from a study of blood T cells in healthy people across ages. This clonotype was picked up a small number of times. V gave up 6 bases and J gave up 0 bases, with 9 bases separating them. The CDR3 spans 14 residues. The germline V gene has CDR1 SGHTA and CDR2 FQGNSA. Combining a sample-barcoded 5' primer with a J-beta primer mix, a second PCR ran for roughly 6 to 12 cycles. TCRdb recomputed calls from the 5' RACE reads with MiXCR, one row per CDR3 protein. The repertoire holds approximately 800,000 distinct CDR3 sequences, with around 25% as singletons. In addition, the sample was reused for a study of T cells of mothers and their children.

The sample taken for sequencing was blood. The receptor was derived from a boy aged 10-17 years in good health. The V gene is TRBV7-2, the J gene TRBJ2-4; D gene uncertain. Here the CDR3 reads CASSVNPAKNIQYF. The CDR3 nucleotides are TGTGCCAGCAGTGTAAACCCAGCCAAAAACATTCAGTACTTC.